This is a list of T cell receptor beta chains from one sample in a study of CD8+CD57+ T cells in acquired aplastic anemia. TCRdb itself ran the reads through MiXCR, one entry per CDR3 protein. This table holds 200,000 or so distinct CDR3 sequences, roughly 64% found once. What was sequenced was sorted CD4+, CD8+, or CD8+CD57+ T cells (not recorded which) from PBMCs. Receptors originate from a human donor with severe aplastic anemia or a healthy control (not recorded which). Each CDR3 is given with its conserved first and last residue. A D gene is named only where the DNA matches it firmly. Expanded clones are given a class, and other clones once, few, many or no size at all.

D,size,length,V,J,CDR3,DNA
NA,once,14,TRBV7-9,TRBJ2-3,CASSSGGPSDTQYF,TGTGCCAGCAGTTCCGGGGGGCCGTCGGATACGCAGTATTTT
NA,NA,14,TRBV29-1,TRBJ2-6,CSVHWEGGANVLTF,TGCAGCGTCCACTGGGAAGGTGGGGCCAACGTCCTGACTTTC
NA,NA,17,TRBV24-1,TRBJ1-3,CATSDPDVTLSGNTIYF,TGTGCCACCAGTGACCCTGACGTTACGCTCTCTGGAAACACCATATATTTT
NA,few,15,TRBV7-9,TRBJ1-6,CASSPRAGSNSPLHF,TGTGCCTCGTCCCCAAGGGCGGGTTCCAATTCACCCCTCCACTTT
TRBD2,NA,15,TRBV9,TRBJ2-7,CASSVGLAGGYEQYF,TGTGCCAGCAGCGTGGGACTAGCGGGAGGTTACGAGCAGTACTTC
NA,NA,12,TRBV29-1,TRBJ2-1,CSVDGGINEQFF,TGCAGCGTTGATGGGGGGATCAATGAGCAGTTCTTC
NA,NA,13,TRBV19,TRBJ1-5,CASKSENNQPQHF,TGTGCCAGTAAGTCGGAGAACAATCAGCCCCAGCATTTT
NA,NA,15,TRBV7-9,TRBJ2-7,CASSPGARDPYEQYF,TGTGCCAGCAGCCCCGGGGCCAGGGACCCCTACGAGCAGTACTTC
TRBD1,NA,15,TRBV12-3/TRBV12-4,TRBJ1-1,CASSPSTQGVTEAFF,TGTGCCAGCAGTCCCTCGACCCAGGGGGTCACTGAAGCTTTCTTT
NA,NA,12,TRBV7-6,TRBJ2-2,CASSLSTAELFF,TGTGCCAGCAGCTTATCTACAGCCGAGCTGTTTTTT
NA,NA,13,TRBV10-1,TRBJ2-5,CATEGGGTGAQYF,TGTGCCACAGAGGGGGGAGGGACCGGGGCCCAGTACTTC
NA,NA,15,TRBV7-9,TRBJ2-5,CASSLEAGRWETQYF,TGTGCCAGCAGCTTAGAGGCAGGGAGGTGGGAGACCCAGTACTTC
NA,NA,14,TRBV7-7,TRBJ2-5,CASSRTAVQETQYF,TGTGCTAGCAGCCGGACAGCTGTCCAAGAGACCCAGTACTTC
NA,many,15,TRBV11-2,TRBJ2-5,CASSLVGGGYGGQYF,TGTGCCAGCAGCTTAGTCGGCGGGGGCTACGGGGGCCAGTACTTC
TRBD2,NA,16,TRBV29-1,TRBJ2-3,CSGRKGLAFYADTQYF,TGCAGCGGCAGAAAGGGACTAGCTTTTTACGCAGATACGCAGTATTTT
NA,many,12,TRBV5-8,TRBJ2-2,CAMHRGTGELFF,TGTGCCATGCACCGGGGCACCGGGGAGCTGTTTTTT
NA,NA,15,TRBV7-3,TRBJ2-5,CVSSLGPSASETQYF,TGTGTCAGCAGCTTAGGGCCTAGCGCCTCGGAGACCCAGTACTTC
TRBD1,many,17,TRBV7-8,TRBJ1-6,CASSLTPGGSYNSPLHF,TGTGCCAGCAGCTTGACTCCAGGGGGCTCCTATAATTCACCCCTCCACTTT
NA,NA,16,TRBV24-1,TRBJ2-2,CATSDPSVEGAGELFF,TGTGCCACCAGTGATCCTTCGGTGGAGGGAGCCGGGGAGCTGTTTTTT
NA,NA,13,TRBV7-3,TRBJ1-2,CASSPGMLGGYTF,TGTGCCAGCAGCCCGGGGATGTTAGGGGGCTACACCTTC
NA,NA,15,TRBV5-4,TRBJ2-2,CASSLEIGGDNEQFF,TGTGCCAGCAGCTTGGAAATAGGGGGAGACAATGAGCAGTTTTTT
TRBD1,NA,14,TRBV5-8,TRBJ1-6,CASSLGQGDSPLHF,TGTGCCAGCAGCTTGGGGCAGGGGGATTCACCCCTCCACTTT
NA,many,14,TRBV29-1,TRBJ2-7,CSVESLERPYEQYF,TGCAGCGTTGAAAGCCTGGAGAGACCCTACGAGCAGTACTTC
TRBD2,NA,18,TRBV2,TRBJ2-3,CASSEALRTSGGTDTQYF,TGTGCCAGCAGTGAAGCGCTCCGGACTAGCGGGGGCACAGATACGCAGTATTTT
NA,NA,12,TRBV29-1,TRBJ2-3,CSVEWGADTQYF,TGCAGCGTTGAGTGGGGGGCAGATACGCAGTATTTT
NA,NA,14,TRBV5-1,TRBJ2-5,CASSRTPDQETQYF,TGCGCCAGCTCCCGGACACCCGACCAAGAGACCCAGTACTTC
TRBD1,many,13,TRBV20-1,TRBJ2-7,CSAREQGLGEQYF,TGCAGTGCTAGAGAACAGGGGCTTGGCGAGCAGTACTTC
TRBD1,once,14,TRBV2,TRBJ2-5,CASSLGQGDVTQYF,TGTGCCAGCAGCTTAGGGCAGGGGGATGTGACCCAGTACTTC
NA,NA,14,TRBV15,TRBJ1-1,CATSRGGVILEAFF,TGTGCCACCAGCAGAGGGGGGGTCATACTTGAAGCTTTCTTT
NA,many,11,TRBV6-5,TRBJ1-1,CASRNTNEAFF,TGTGCCAGCAGGAACACTAATGAAGCTTTCTTT
NA,many,13,TRBV2,TRBJ2-7,CASRSAVGYEQYF,TGTGCCAGCAGATCGGCCGTGGGGTACGAGCAGTACTTC
TRBD2,once,15,TRBV20-1,TRBJ2-1,CSARTSGGAWREQFF,TGCAGTGCGAGGACTAGCGGGGGGGCCTGGCGGGAGCAGTTCTTC
NA,NA,12,TRBV7-9,TRBJ2-1,CASSLSHNEQFF,TGTGCCAGCAGCCTTAGCCACAATGAGCAGTTCTTC
TRBD1,many,13,TRBV7-7,TRBJ2-7,CASSWGQTYEQYF,TGTGCTAGCAGCTGGGGACAGACCTACGAGCAGTACTTC
NA,NA,13,TRBV4-1,TRBJ2-5,CASSQENWDTQYF,TGCGCCAGCAGCCAAGAAAATTGGGACACCCAGTACTTC
NA,NA,14,TRBV7-8,TRBJ2-7,CASSLEAWRGEQYF,TGTGCCAGCAGCTTAGAGGCGTGGCGGGGCGAGCAGTACTTC
TRBD2,NA,15,TRBV7-7,TRBJ2-1,CASSSLAGENNEQFF,TGTGCCAGCAGCTCCCTAGCGGGAGAGAACAATGAGCAGTTCTTC
NA,NA,14,TRBV5-1,TRBJ2-2,CASRGSGNTGELFF,TGCGCCAGCAGGGGTAGCGGTAACACCGGGGAGCTGTTTTTT
TRBD2,NA,17,TRBV15,TRBJ2-5,CATSSGSGTSGEETQYF,TGTGCCACCAGCAGCGGGTCCGGGACTAGCGGGGAGGAGACCCAGTACTTC
TRBD1,NA,13,TRBV29-1,TRBJ2-1,CSVPWDRDDEQFF,TGCAGCGTCCCCTGGGACAGGGACGATGAGCAGTTCTTC
NA,few,14,TRBV20-1,TRBJ2-7,CSAETALSSYEQYF,TGCAGTGCTGAGACAGCGCTGAGCTCCTACGAGCAGTACTTC
NA,NA,16,TRBV14,TRBJ1-3,CASSQGYGNSGNTIYF,TGTGCCAGCAGCCAAGGCTACGGAAACTCTGGAAACACCATATATTTT
NA,NA,14,TRBV24-1,TRBJ2-5,CATSDGGGQETQYF,TGTGCCACCAGTGACGGTGGGGGGCAAGAGACCCAGTACTTC
TRBD2,many,16,TRBV6-6,TRBJ2-2,CASSPQAGGGTGELFF,TGTGCCAGCAGCCCCCAGGCGGGGGGAGGGACCGGGGAGCTGTTTTTT
TRBD1,once,16,TRBV10-3,TRBJ1-5,CAISESGIGGGQPQHF,TGTGCCATCAGTGAGTCTGGGATAGGGGGCGGTCAGCCCCAGCATTTT
NA,NA,15,TRBV7-8,TRBJ2-3,CASSLLRGFRDTQYF,TGTGCCAGCAGCTTACTCAGGGGATTCAGAGATACGCAGTATTTT
NA,NA,12,TRBV20-1,TRBJ2-5,CSARNAQETQYF,TGCAGTGCAAGAAATGCCCAAGAGACCCAGTACTTC
NA,NA,14,TRBV5-1,TRBJ2-3,CASSLEKTTDTQYF,TGCGCCAGCAGCTTGGAGAAGACCACAGATACGCAGTATTTT
NA,NA,15,TRBV14,TRBJ1-6,CASSQDARSNSPLHF,TGTGCCAGCAGCCAAGATGCCAGGAGTAACTCACCCCTCCACTTT
NA,NA,13,TRBV6-1,TRBJ2-3,CASSPPRSDTQYF,TGTGCCAGCAGTCCCCCAAGATCAGATACGCAGTATTTT
NA,NA,18,TRBV19,TRBJ2-3,CASSSPPIGRPSTDTQYF,TGTGCCAGTAGTTCGCCCCCAATAGGGAGACCTAGCACAGATACGCAGTATTTT
TRBD2,NA,15,TRBV10-1,TRBJ2-3,CASSDVGGATDTQYF,TGCGCCAGCAGTGATGTCGGGGGGGCCACAGATACGCAGTATTTT
TRBD1,NA,14,TRBV7-6,TRBJ2-7,CASSSRTGPYEQYF,TGTGCCAGCAGCTCTCGGACAGGGCCCTACGAGCAGTACTTC
NA,NA,15,TRBV4-3,TRBJ1-4,CANSSGQSKNEKLFF,TGCGCCAACTCATCAGGACAGTCCAAAAATGAAAAACTGTTTTTT
NA,NA,14,TRBV15,TRBJ1-2,CATSRAEGYYGYTF,TGTGCCACCAGCAGAGCAGAGGGCTACTATGGCTACACCTTC